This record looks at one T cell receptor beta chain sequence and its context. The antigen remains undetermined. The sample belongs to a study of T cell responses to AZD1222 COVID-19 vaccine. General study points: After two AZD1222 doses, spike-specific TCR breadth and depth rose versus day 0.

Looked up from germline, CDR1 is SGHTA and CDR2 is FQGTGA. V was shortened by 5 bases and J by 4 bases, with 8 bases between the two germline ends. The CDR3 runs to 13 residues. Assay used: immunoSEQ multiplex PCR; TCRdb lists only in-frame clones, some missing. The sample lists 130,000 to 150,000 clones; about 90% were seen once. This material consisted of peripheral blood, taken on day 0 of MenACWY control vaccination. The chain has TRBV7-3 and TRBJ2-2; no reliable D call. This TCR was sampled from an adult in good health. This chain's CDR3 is CASSRSSTGELFF. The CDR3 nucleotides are TGTGCCAGCAGCCGGTCTTCCACCGGGGAGCTGTTTTTT.